This is a list of T cell receptor beta chains from one sample in a study of T cell responses to AZD1222 COVID-19 vaccine. Generated by immunoSEQ multiplex PCR, the TCRdb table keeps only in-frame clones and is missing some. The data hold about 140,000 clones, with about 92% observed a single time. Sequenced material: peripheral blood, taken after recovery from COVID-19. The receptor source for this set is an adult who had recovered from COVID-19. The conserved cysteine and the conserved F or W are not part of the CDR3 here. The order of the fields is CDR3 protein, V gene, J gene, clone size. Clone size is not always given. Where it is, it says once, few, many or a class for expanded clones.

CDR3 protein: ASSALGGRVNTGELF
V gene: TRBV2
J gene: TRBJ2-2
clone size: NA

CDR3 protein: ASSATGEINEKLF
V gene: TRBV5-1
J gene: TRBJ1-4
clone size: NA

CDR3 protein: ASNRGANYGYT
V gene: TRBV6-5
J gene: TRBJ1-2
clone size: NA

CDR3 protein: ASSGYSKVGYT
V gene: TRBV28
J gene: TRBJ1-2
clone size: NA

CDR3 protein: ASQTQGTSETQY
V gene: TRBV5-1
J gene: TRBJ2-5
clone size: NA

CDR3 protein: ASSLASLTVSYEQY
V gene: TRBV7-9
J gene: TRBJ2-7
clone size: NA

CDR3 protein: ASSVVTGIGDTEAF
V gene: TRBV9
J gene: TRBJ1-1
clone size: once

CDR3 protein: ATPEESYGYT
V gene: TRBV7-9
J gene: TRBJ1-2
clone size: NA

CDR3 protein: ASSLTGTGSEAF
V gene: TRBV5-1
J gene: TRBJ1-1
clone size: few

CDR3 protein: ASSLRGPLTLTYEQY
V gene: TRBV28
J gene: TRBJ2-7
clone size: NA

CDR3 protein: ASTIQGGGNQPQH
V gene: TRBV6-5
J gene: TRBJ1-5
clone size: NA

CDR3 protein: ASSPSDRWLIYGYT
V gene: TRBV9
J gene: TRBJ1-2
clone size: NA

CDR3 protein: ASSLQGGLNTEAF
V gene: TRBV5-1
J gene: TRBJ1-1
clone size: NA

CDR3 protein: ASSIRGVVYEQY
V gene: TRBV19
J gene: TRBJ2-7
clone size: NA

CDR3 protein: ASSTPSAGSHEKLF
V gene: TRBV28
J gene: TRBJ1-4
clone size: NA

CDR3 protein: SGSSGPYEQY
V gene: TRBV29-1
J gene: TRBJ2-7
clone size: NA

CDR3 protein: ASSSTGGGSPLH
V gene: TRBV27
J gene: TRBJ1-6
clone size: NA

CDR3 protein: ASSTLAGEAYNEQF
V gene: TRBV9
J gene: TRBJ2-1
clone size: NA

CDR3 protein: ASSWTGEAYGYT
V gene: TRBV2
J gene: TRBJ1-2
clone size: NA

CDR3 protein: ASSPLAGGPNTGELF
V gene: TRBV7-9
J gene: TRBJ2-2
clone size: few

CDR3 protein: ASSRSTGYQETQY
V gene: TRBV14
J gene: TRBJ2-5
clone size: NA

CDR3 protein: ASSIRSGTDEQF
V gene: TRBV19
J gene: TRBJ2-1
clone size: NA

CDR3 protein: ASSLVGRNEQF
V gene: TRBV5-1
J gene: TRBJ2-1
clone size: NA

CDR3 protein: ASSYLAGTSPEQY
V gene: TRBV6-5
J gene: TRBJ2-7
clone size: NA

CDR3 protein: ASSVGRNTEAF
V gene: TRBV10-2
J gene: TRBJ1-1
clone size: NA

CDR3 protein: ASSQSAGALDTQY
V gene: TRBV3-1/TRBV3-2
J gene: TRBJ2-3
clone size: NA

CDR3 protein: ASRAQGAFNQPQH
V gene: TRBV6-5
J gene: TRBJ1-5
clone size: once

CDR3 protein: ASSLSGYRGRGRPNNEQF
V gene: TRBV28
J gene: TRBJ2-1
clone size: NA

CDR3 protein: ASSEAGRDRVRGGYT
V gene: TRBV6-1
J gene: TRBJ1-2
clone size: NA

CDR3 protein: ASSPTSAQETQY
V gene: TRBV19
J gene: TRBJ2-5
clone size: NA

CDR3 protein: ASSLGGAKATNEKLF
V gene: TRBV28
J gene: TRBJ1-4
clone size: once

CDR3 protein: ASSQRQTPNEKLF
V gene: TRBV23-1
J gene: TRBJ1-4
clone size: NA

CDR3 protein: ASSLNEGLPYNEQF
V gene: TRBV7-3
J gene: TRBJ2-1
clone size: NA

CDR3 protein: AIRTDGSGRLNEQF
V gene: TRBV10-3
J gene: TRBJ2-1
clone size: NA

CDR3 protein: ASSRTASRVSLDEQY
V gene: TRBV4-1
J gene: TRBJ2-7
clone size: once

CDR3 protein: ASSQADRARGNEQF
V gene: TRBV14
J gene: TRBJ2-1
clone size: NA

CDR3 protein: ASSLEGVAYNEQF
V gene: TRBV5-1
J gene: TRBJ2-1
clone size: NA

CDR3 protein: ASRDRGYQPQH
V gene: TRBV2
J gene: TRBJ1-5
clone size: NA

CDR3 protein: ASSSLGRWGPSTDTQY
V gene: TRBV28
J gene: TRBJ2-3
clone size: NA

CDR3 protein: ASRPHGTEAF
V gene: TRBV6-5
J gene: TRBJ1-1
clone size: NA

CDR3 protein: AISVTGHSDSEQF
V gene: TRBV10-3
J gene: TRBJ2-1
clone size: NA

CDR3 protein: ASTDGSSYNEQF
V gene: TRBV27
J gene: TRBJ2-1
clone size: NA

CDR3 protein: AIRIQENTEAF
V gene: TRBV10-3
J gene: TRBJ1-1
clone size: NA

CDR3 protein: ASSSLTSGSYEQY
V gene: TRBV27
J gene: TRBJ2-7
clone size: NA

CDR3 protein: ASSDLLAWATDTQY
V gene: TRBV10-2
J gene: TRBJ2-3
clone size: NA

CDR3 protein: ATSDTGLAGDTQY
V gene: TRBV24-1
J gene: TRBJ2-3
clone size: NA

CDR3 protein: ASSAGGDRSTYEQY
V gene: TRBV9
J gene: TRBJ2-7
clone size: NA

CDR3 protein: ASSSGWEQPQH
V gene: TRBV11-2
J gene: TRBJ1-5
clone size: NA

CDR3 protein: ASSFAGRGWFYGYT
V gene: TRBV28
J gene: TRBJ1-2
clone size: NA

CDR3 protein: ASSESRTSAYEQF
V gene: TRBV6-4
J gene: TRBJ2-1
clone size: few

CDR3 protein: ASSPWGTSGTEQF
V gene: TRBV6-5
J gene: TRBJ2-1
clone size: NA

CDR3 protein: AWSPMGLASSYEQY
V gene: TRBV30
J gene: TRBJ2-7
clone size: NA

CDR3 protein: ASSMWGSGHEQY
V gene: TRBV19
J gene: TRBJ2-7
clone size: once

CDR3 protein: ASSQPYGGNTGELF
V gene: TRBV23-1
J gene: TRBJ2-2
clone size: NA

CDR3 protein: ASSGSGRVYEQY
V gene: TRBV5-1
J gene: TRBJ2-7
clone size: NA